This TCR beta chain was recovered during a study of early T cells in non-severe SARS-CoV-2 infection. This clonotype was found many times. Antigen: not known. Researchers attached unique molecular identifiers to individual cDNA molecules. A single record per CDR3 protein comes from TCRdb applying MiXCR to the 5' RACE reads. The table lists tens of thousands of distinct CDR3 sequences, 5% to 6.5% of them singletons, with 7.6% in the top ten. Study findings and constraints: Matches to VDJdb favored anti-spike CD8 responses and missed private and CD4 specificities.

This CDR3 contains 12 residues. The germline V gene has CDR1 MNHEY and CDR2 SVGEGT. Trimming stripped 4 bases from V and 2 bases from J, with 6 bases between. This chain joins TRBV6-2 or TRBV6-3 and TRBJ2-7; no definite D call. This clonotype was sampled from an adult who was a healthcare worker with PCR-confirmed SARS-CoV-2 infection or an uninfected control (not recorded which). Sequencing input: whole blood. CDR3 sequence: CASSFVTYEQYF. CDR3 DNA sequence: TGTGCCAGCAGTTTTGTCACCTACGAGCAGTACTTC.